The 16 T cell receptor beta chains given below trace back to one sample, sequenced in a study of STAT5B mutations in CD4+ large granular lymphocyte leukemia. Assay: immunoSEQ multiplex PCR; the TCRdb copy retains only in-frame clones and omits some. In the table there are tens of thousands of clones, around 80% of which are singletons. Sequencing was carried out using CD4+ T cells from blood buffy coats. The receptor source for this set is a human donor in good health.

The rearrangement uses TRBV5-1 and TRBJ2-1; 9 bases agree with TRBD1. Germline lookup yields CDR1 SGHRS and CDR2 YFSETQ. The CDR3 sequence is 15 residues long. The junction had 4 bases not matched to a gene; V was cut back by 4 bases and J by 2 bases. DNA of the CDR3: TGCGCCAGCAGCCCCGGGACAGGGCCCTACAATGAGCAGTTCTTC. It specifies CASSPGTGPYNEQFF.

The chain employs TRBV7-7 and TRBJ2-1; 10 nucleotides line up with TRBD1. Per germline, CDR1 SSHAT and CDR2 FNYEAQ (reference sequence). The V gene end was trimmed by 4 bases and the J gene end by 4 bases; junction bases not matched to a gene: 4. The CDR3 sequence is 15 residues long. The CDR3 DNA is TGTGCCAGCAGCTCTGGGACAGGGGCATACAATGAGCAGTTCTTC. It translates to CASSSGTGAYNEQFF. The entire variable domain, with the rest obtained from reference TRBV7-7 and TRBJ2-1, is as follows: GAGVSQSPRYKVTKRGQDVTLRCDPISSHATLYWYQQALGQGPEFLTYFNYEAQPDKSGLPSDRFSAERPEGSISTLTIQRTEQRDSAMYRCASSSGTGAYNEQFFGPGTRLTVL.

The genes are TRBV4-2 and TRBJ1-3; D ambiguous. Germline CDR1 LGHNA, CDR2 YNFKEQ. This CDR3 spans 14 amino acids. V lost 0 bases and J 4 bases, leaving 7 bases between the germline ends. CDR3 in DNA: TGTGCCAGCAGCCAAGATCCGAGGGGAAACACCATATATTTT. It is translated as CASSQDPRGNTIYF.

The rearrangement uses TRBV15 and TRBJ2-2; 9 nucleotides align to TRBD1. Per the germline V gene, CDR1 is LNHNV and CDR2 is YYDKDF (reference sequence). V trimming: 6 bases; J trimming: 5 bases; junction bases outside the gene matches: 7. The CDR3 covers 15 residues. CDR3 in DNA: TGTGCCACCAGTCCCGGGACAGGGCGGACCGGGGAGCTGTTTTTT. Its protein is CATSPGTGRTGELFF.

CDR3 sequence: CSGSNYGYTF. CDR3 bases: TGCAGTGGTTCTAACTATGGCTACACCTTC. The chain combines TRBV20-1 with TRBJ1-2; D gene ambiguous. The length of the CDR3 is 10 residues. CDR1 is DFQATT, CDR2 SNEGSKA, per germline (reference sequence). Trimming stripped 7 bases from V and 0 bases from J, with 3 bases between.

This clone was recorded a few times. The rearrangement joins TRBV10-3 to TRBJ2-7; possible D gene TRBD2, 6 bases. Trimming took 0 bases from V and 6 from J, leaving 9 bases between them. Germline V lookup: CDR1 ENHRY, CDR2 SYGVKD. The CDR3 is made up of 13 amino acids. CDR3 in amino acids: CAISESNGSEQYF. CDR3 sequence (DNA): TGTGCCATCAGTGAGTCGAACGGGAGCGAGCAGTACTTC.

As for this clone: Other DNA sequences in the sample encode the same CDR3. The CDR3 DNA reads TGTGCCAGCAGCTTGGAGGGGACAGGGGACTCTGAAGCTTTCTTT. It translates to CASSLEGTGDSEAFF. The chain uses TRBV5-4 and TRBJ1-1; TRBD1 matches at 10 bases. CDR1 and CDR2 (germline): SGHNT, YYREEE (reference sequence). The CDR3 loop spans 15 amino acids. The V and J ends lost 0 bases and 6 bases, in that order; junction bases with no gene match: 5.

The CDR3, as DNA: TGTGCCAGCAGCTCCGCGACCTCCCCCGGGGGTGAGCAGTTCTTC. Protein product: CASSSATSPGGEQFF. The chain combines TRBV7-7 with TRBJ2-1, with D perhaps TRBD2 (6 bases). V was shortened by 4 bases and J by 9 bases, with 19 bases between the two germline ends. The CDR3 runs to 15 residues. Germline loops: CDR1 SSHAT, CDR2 FNYEAQ (reference sequence).

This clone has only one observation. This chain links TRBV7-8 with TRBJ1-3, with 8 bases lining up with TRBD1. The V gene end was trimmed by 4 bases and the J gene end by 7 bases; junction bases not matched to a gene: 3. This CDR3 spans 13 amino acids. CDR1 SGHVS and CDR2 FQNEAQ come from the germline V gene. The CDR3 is CASSSWTGNTIYF. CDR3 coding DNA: TGTGCCAGCAGCTCCTGGACAGGGAACACCATATATTTT.

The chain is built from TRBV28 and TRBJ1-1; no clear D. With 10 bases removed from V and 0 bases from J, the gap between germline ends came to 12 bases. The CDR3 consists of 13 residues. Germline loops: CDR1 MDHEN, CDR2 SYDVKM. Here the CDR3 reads CATEGAMNTEAFF. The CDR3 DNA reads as TGTGCCACCGAGGGAGCTATGAACACTGAAGCTTTCTTT.

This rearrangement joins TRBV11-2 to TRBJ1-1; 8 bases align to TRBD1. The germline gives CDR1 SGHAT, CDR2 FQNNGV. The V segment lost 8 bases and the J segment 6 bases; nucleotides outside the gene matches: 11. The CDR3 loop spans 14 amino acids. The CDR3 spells CASSRNGQGAEAFF. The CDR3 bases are TGTGCCAGCTCTCGAAACGGACAGGGCGCTGAAGCTTTCTTT.

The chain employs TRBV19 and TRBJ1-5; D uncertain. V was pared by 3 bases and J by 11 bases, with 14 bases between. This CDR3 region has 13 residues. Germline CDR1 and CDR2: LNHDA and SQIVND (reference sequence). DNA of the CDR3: TGTGCCAGTAGTATTGGGCCCCAATCAGCCCAGCATTTT. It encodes CASSIGPQSAQHF.

The CDR3 nucleotides are TGTGCCAGCTCACTAAACAGGGGGAGCACAGATACGCAGTATTTT. This translates into CASSLNRGSTDTQYF. This chain uses TRBV18 with TRBJ2-3, with 8 nucleotides matching TRBD1. The CDR3 covers 15 residues. Per the germline V gene, CDR1 is KGHSH and CDR2 is LQKENI. Trimming cost V 4 bases and J 0 bases; bases outside gene matches: 3.

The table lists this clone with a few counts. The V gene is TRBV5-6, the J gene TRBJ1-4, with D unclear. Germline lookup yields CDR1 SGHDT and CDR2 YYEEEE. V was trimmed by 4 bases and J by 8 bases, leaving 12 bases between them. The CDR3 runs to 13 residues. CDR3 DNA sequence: TGTGCCAGCAGCCCTCGGCTGGGGGAAAAACTGTTTTTT. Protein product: CASSPRLGEKLFF.

The CDR3 sequence: CATSRLAGGETQYF. For the CDR3, the DNA is TGTGCCACCAGCCGGCTAGCGGGAGGGGAGACCCAGTACTTC. The chain is built from TRBV15 and TRBJ2-5; the match to TRBD2 covers 12 bases. CDR3 length: 14 residues. With V trimmed by 5 bases and J by 5 bases, 3 bases remained unmatched. Per the germline V gene, CDR1 is LNHNV and CDR2 is YYDKDF (reference sequence).

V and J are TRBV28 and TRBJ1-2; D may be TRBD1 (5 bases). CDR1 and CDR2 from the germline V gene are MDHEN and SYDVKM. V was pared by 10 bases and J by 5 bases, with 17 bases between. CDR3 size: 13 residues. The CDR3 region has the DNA TGTGCCACAGGAGCGGGGCTCGGGTATGGCTACACCTTC. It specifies CATGAGLGYGYTF.